This T cell receptor (beta chain) was recovered during a study of OX40 agonist ivuxolimab in advanced cancers. General study points: Among the lowest peripheral clonal expansion occurred in 0.1-3.0 mg/kg partial responders. Both CD4+ and CD8+ T cell populations in blood had undergone clonal expansion by week 6 at 0.1 to 3.0 mg/kg. The authors also found low normalized T-cell clonal expansion in some nonresponders.

As regards this clone: What it binds is not known.

Profiling relied on immunoSEQ multiplex PCR, and the TCRdb table lists in-frame clones only, not all of them. Here the sample spans about 95,000 clones, around 85% being singletons. Germline V lookup: CDR1 SGHVS, CDR2 FQNEAQ. V was pared by 0 bases and J by 3 bases, with 19 bases between. This CDR3 has 18 amino acids. This TCR was recovered from an adult with an advanced solid tumor such as melanoma, head and neck, liver or kidney cancer. The chain combines TRBV7-8 with TRBJ2-3, with a tentative D call TRBD2 (6 bases). The sequencing here drew on CD4+ or CD8+ T cells sorted from blood, taken in a trial of the OX40 agonist ivuxolimab. Here the CDR3 DNA reads TGTGCCAGCAGCTTAGCCCGGCGGGAACCAAGCAAGACAGATACGCAGTATTTT. Encoded protein: CASSLARREPSKTDTQYF. Full variable domain (rest looked up from reference TRBV7-8 and TRBJ2-3): GAGVSQSPRYKVAKRGQDVALRCDPISGHVSLFWYQQALGQGPEFLTYFQNEAQLDKSGLPSDRFFAERPEGSVSTLKIQRTQQEDSAVYLCASSLARREPSKTDTQYFGPGTRLTVL.